A selection of T cell receptor beta chains follows, all from one sample in a study of T-cell reconstitution after alpha-beta-depleted transplantation in children. TCRdb passed the PCR reads through MiXCR, listing each CDR3 protein once. The profile covers roughly 670,000 distinct CDR3 sequences, with over 10% appearing a single time and 0.79% taken by the ten largest. The specimen was PBMCs, collected before TCRalphabeta/CD19-depleted stem cell transplant. Receptors originate from a girl aged 2 to 9 with congenital amegakaryocytic thrombocytopenia, due to receive a stem cell transplant. Each CDR3 is given with its conserved first and last residue. A D gene is named only where the DNA matches it firmly. Only some rows state a clone size, as once, few, many or a class for expanded clones.

D,V,size,J,CDR3,DNA
-,TRBV7-9,many,TRBJ2-1,CASSAAMGEQFF,TGTGCCAGCAGCGCTGCTATGGGTGAGCAGTTCTTC
-,TRBV29-1,many,TRBJ2-2,CSVARGETGELFF,TGCAGCGTTGCCAGGGGTGAAACCGGGGAGCTGTTTTTT
TRBD2,TRBV5-1,few,TRBJ2-7,CASSLEGLAGAVGQYF,TGCGCCAGCAGCTTGGAGGGACTAGCGGGAGCCGTAGGGCAGTACTTC
-,TRBV7-2,many,TRBJ2-3,CASSLGLTFTDTQYF,TGTGCCAGCAGCCTTGGACTAACCTTCACAGATACGCAGTATTTT
-,TRBV29-1,many,TRBJ2-7,CSGTQGYEQYF,TGCAGCGGGACACAGGGTTACGAGCAGTACTTC
TRBD2,TRBV24-1,-,TRBJ2-1,CATSGPSPSGYNEQFF,TGTGCCACCAGTGGTCCTAGCCCTAGCGGTTACAATGAGCAGTTCTTC
TRBD2,TRBV5-1,many,TRBJ2-5,CASSPGSSGIQETQYF,TGCGCCAGCAGCCCGGGGAGTAGCGGGATCCAAGAGACCCAGTACTTC
-,TRBV5-1,many,TRBJ1-1,CASSFIARDTEAFF,TGCGCCAGCAGCTTTATTGCACGGGACACTGAAGCTTTCTTT
-,TRBV12-3/TRBV12-4,many,TRBJ2-3,CASSLSGYKVLF,TGTGCCAGCAGTTTATCCGGATACAAGGTTTTATTT
-,TRBV29-1,many,TRBJ1-4,CSVGRPNEKLFF,TGCAGCGTTGGACGCCCCAATGAAAAACTGTTTTTT
-,TRBV27,many,TRBJ1-2,CASSLWGNYGYTF,TGTGCCAGCAGTTTATGGGGGAACTATGGCTACACCTTC
-,TRBV12-3/TRBV12-4,-,TRBJ2-7,CASSPDPGVVRNEQYF,TGTGCCAGCAGTCCTGATCCGGGGGTGGTGAGGAACGAGCAGTACTTC
-,TRBV12-3/TRBV12-4,many,TRBJ2-1,CASSPGTYTYNEQFF,TGTGCCAGCAGCCCCGGGACCTACACCTACAATGAGCAGTTCTTC
TRBD1,TRBV20-1,many,TRBJ2-1,CSASNRGSYNEQFF,TGCAGTGCTTCAAACAGGGGCTCCTACAATGAGCAGTTCTTC
-,TRBV7-2,-,TRBJ1-1,CASSLATVGGTEAFF,TGTGCCAGCAGCTTAGCAACCGTGGGTGGTACTGAAGCTTTCTTT
-,TRBV5-1,-,TRBJ1-2,CASSLRSANYGYTF,TGCGCCAGCAGCTTGCGGTCAGCTAACTATGGCTACACCTTC
-,TRBV6-2/TRBV6-3,many,TRBJ2-5,CASSSLETQYF,TGTGCCAGCAGTTCCCTGGAGACCCAGTACTTC
-,TRBV7-7,few,TRBJ1-6,CASSLGLGRETDNSPLHF,TGTGCCAGCAGCTTAGGACTAGGGCGGGAGACAGATAATTCACCCCTCCACTTT
-,TRBV10-3,many,TRBJ2-7,CAISQDYEQYF,TGTGCCATCTCCCAGGACTACGAGCAGTACTTC
TRBD1,TRBV5-1,many,TRBJ1-2,CASSFTGGTSSDAYGYTF,TGCGCCAGCAGCTTCACAGGGGGAACCTCCTCGGACGCCTATGGCTACACCTTC
-,TRBV20-1,-,TRBJ1-2,CSARGFGYTF,TGCAGTGCCAGGGGTTTTGGCTACACCTTC
TRBD1,TRBV4-1,few,TRBJ1-5,CASSQPDRGNQPQHF,TGCGCCAGCAGCCAACCGGACAGGGGCAATCAGCCCCAGCATTTT
-,TRBV12-3/TRBV12-4,many,TRBJ2-1,CASSLGQGVYNEQFF,TGTGCCAGCAGTTTAGGTCAGGGAGTCTACAATGAGCAGTTCTTC
-,TRBV4-1,-,TRBJ1-2,CASSPWEINYGYTF,TGCGCCAGCAGCCCATGGGAGATTAACTATGGCTACACCTTC
TRBD2,TRBV29-1,many,TRBJ2-7,CSVLRSGRAYEQYF,TGCAGCGTCCTACGTAGCGGGAGGGCCTACGAGCAGTACTTC
TRBD2,TRBV7-6,-,TRBJ2-7,CASSTGTSGRGPTRQYF,TGTGCCAGCAGCACCGGGACTAGCGGGCGTGGCCCTACAAGGCAGTACTTC
TRBD2,TRBV27,many,TRBJ2-1,CASTSGGYNEQFF,TGTGCCAGCACCTCCGGGGGGTACAATGAGCAGTTCTTC
TRBD2,TRBV9,few,TRBJ2-5,CASSVGGLVPETQYF,TGTGCCAGCAGCGTAGGAGGACTAGTGCCAGAGACCCAGTACTTC
-,TRBV7-9,few,TRBJ2-1,CASSRPYRLGDNEQFF,TGTGCCAGCAGCCGACCCTACCGACTCGGCGACAATGAGCAGTTCTTC